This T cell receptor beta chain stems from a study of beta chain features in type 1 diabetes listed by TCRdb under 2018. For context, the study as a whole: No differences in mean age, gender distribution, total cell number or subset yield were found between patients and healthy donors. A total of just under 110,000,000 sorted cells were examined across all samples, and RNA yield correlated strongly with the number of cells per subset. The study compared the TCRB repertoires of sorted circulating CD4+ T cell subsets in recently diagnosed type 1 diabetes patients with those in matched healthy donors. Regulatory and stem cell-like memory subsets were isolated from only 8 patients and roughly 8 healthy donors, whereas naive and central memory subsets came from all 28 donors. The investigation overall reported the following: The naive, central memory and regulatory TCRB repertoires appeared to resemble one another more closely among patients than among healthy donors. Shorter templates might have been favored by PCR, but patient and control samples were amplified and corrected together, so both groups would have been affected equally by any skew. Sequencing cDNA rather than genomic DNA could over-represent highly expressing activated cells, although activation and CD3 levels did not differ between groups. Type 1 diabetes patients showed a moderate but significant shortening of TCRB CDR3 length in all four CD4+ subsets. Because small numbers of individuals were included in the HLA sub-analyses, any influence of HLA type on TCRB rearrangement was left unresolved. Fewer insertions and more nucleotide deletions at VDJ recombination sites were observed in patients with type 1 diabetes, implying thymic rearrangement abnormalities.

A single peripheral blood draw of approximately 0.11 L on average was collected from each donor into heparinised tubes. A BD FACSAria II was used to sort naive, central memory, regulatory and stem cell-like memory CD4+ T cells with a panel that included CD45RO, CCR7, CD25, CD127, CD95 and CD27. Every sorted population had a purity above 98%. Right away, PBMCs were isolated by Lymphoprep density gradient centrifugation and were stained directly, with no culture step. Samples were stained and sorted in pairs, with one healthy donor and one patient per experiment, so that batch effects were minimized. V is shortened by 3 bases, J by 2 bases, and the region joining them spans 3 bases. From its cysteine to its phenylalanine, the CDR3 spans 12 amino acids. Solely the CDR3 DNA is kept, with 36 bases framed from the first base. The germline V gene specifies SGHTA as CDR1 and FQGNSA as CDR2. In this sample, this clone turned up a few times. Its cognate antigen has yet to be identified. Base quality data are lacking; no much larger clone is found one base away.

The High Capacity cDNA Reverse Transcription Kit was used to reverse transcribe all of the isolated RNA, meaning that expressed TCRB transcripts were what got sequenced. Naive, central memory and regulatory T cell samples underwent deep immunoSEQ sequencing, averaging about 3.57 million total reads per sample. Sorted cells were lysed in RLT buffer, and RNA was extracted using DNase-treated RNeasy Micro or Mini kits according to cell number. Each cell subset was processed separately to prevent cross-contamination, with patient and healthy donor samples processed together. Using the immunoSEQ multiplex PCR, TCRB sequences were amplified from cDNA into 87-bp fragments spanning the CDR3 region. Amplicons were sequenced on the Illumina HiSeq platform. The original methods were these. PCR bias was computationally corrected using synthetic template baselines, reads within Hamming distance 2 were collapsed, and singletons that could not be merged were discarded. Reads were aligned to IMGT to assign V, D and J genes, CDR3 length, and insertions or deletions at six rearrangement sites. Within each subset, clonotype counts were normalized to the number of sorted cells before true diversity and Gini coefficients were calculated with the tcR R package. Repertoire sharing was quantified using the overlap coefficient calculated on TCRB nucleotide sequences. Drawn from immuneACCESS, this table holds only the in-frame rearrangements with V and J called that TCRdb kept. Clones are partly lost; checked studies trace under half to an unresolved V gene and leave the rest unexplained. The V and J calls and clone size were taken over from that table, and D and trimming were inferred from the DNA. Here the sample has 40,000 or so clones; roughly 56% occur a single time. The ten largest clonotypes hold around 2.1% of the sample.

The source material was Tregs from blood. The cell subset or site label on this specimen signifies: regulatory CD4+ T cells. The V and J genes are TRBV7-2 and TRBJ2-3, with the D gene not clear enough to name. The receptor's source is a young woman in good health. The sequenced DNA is TGTGCCAGCAGCTTTTACACAGATACGCAGTATTTT. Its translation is CASSFYTDTQYF.